This T cell receptor (beta chain) was sequenced for a study of Graves' ophthalmopathy and Graves' hyperthyroidism. This CDR3 spans 15 amino acids. The V end lost 0 bases, the J end lost 7 bases, and 13 bases lay between the germline ends. Germline CDR1 reads DFQATT; CDR2 reads SNEGSKA (reference sequence). Orbital computed tomography, together with clinical symptoms, serum thyroxine, TRAb and thyroid ultrasound, was used for diagnosis. Amplifying from RNA transcripts, the study obtained TCR beta CDR3 regions. Scientists carried out first-round RT-PCR using HTBI primers and then a second-round multiplex PCR. TCRdb re-called the multiplex PCR reads with MiXCR, one entry per CDR3 protein. This repertoire shows under 350,000 distinct CDR3 sequences, roughly 15% found once; its top ten account for around 12%. This clonotype was seen at least ten times.

The chain recombines TRBV20-1 with TRBJ1-6; D possibly corresponds to TRBD1 (5 bases). This TCR was recovered from an adult man with Graves' ophthalmopathy. What was sequenced was peripheral blood. The CDR3 nucleotides are TGCAGTGCTAGAGATCGAGGCAGGGCGAATTCACCCCTCCACTTT. Amino acids: CSARDRGRANSPLHF.